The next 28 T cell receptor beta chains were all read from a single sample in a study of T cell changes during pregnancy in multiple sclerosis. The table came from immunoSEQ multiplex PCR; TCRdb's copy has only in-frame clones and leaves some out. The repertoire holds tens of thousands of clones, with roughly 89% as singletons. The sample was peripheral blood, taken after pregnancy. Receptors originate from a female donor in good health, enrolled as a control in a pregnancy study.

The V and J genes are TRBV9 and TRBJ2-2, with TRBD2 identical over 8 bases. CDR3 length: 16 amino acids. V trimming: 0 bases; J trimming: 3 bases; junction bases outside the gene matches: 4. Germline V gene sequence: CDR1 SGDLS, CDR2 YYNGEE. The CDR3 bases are TGTGCCAGCAGCGTAGACGGGGGGGCCGACACCGGGGAGCTGTTTTTT. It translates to CASSVDGGADTGELFF. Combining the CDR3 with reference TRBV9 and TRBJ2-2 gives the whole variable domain DSGVTQTPKHLITATGQRVTLRCSPRSGDLSVYWYQQSLDQGLQFLIQYYNGEERAKGNILERFSAQQFPDLHSELNLSSLELGDSALYFCASSVDGGADTGELFFGEGSRLTVL.

The CDR3 DNA reads as TGTGCCAGCAGCGCCGGGACAGGGCCTCGGGAGACCCAGTACTTC. It translates to CASSAGTGPRETQYF. The V call is TRBV7-2, the J call TRBJ2-5, with 9 positions matching TRBD1. The CDR3 is 15 residues long. Germline-derived CDR1 and CDR2 are SGHTA and FQGNSA. V gave up 5 bases and J gave up 5 bases; unmatched junction bases: 9.

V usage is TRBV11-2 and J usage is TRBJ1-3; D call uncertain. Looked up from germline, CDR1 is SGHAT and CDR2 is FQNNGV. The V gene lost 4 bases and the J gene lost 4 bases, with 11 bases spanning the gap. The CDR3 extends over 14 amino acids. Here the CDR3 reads CASSSGGNGNTIYF. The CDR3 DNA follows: TGTGCCAGCAGCTCGGGAGGGAACGGAAACACCATATATTTT.

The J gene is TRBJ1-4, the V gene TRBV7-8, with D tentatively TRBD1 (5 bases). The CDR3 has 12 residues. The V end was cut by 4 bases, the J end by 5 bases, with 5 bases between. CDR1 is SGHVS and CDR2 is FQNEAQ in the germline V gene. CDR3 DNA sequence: TGTGCCAGCAGCTGGACAAATGAAAAACTGTTTTTT. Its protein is CASSWTNEKLFF.

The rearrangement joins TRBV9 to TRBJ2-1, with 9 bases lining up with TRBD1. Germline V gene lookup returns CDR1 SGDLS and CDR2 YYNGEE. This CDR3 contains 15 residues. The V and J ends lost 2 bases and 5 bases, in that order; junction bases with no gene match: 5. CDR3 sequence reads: CASSVGTGTHNEQFF. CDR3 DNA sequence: TGTGCCAGCAGCGTGGGGACAGGGACTCACAATGAGCAGTTCTTC. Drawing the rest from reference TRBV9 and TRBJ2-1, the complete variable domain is DSGVTQTPKHLITATGQRVTLRCSPRSGDLSVYWYQQSLDQGLQFLIQYYNGEERAKGNILERFSAQQFPDLHSELNLSSLELGDSALYFCASSVGTGTHNEQFFGPGTRLTVL.

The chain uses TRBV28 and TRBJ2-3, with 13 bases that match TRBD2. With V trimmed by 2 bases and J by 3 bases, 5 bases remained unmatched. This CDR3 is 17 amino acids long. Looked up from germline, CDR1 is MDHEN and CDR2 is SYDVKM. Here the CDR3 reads CASSLRTSGSGTDTQYF. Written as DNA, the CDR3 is TGTGCCAGCAGTTTAAGGACTAGCGGGAGCGGAACAGATACGCAGTATTTT.

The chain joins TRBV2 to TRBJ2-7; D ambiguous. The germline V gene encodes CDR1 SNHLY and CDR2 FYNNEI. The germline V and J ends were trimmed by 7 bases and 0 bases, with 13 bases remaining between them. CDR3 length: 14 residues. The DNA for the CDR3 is TGTGCCAGCAATCCCCGGGTTAGCTCCTACGAGCAGTACTTC. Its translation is CASNPRVSSYEQYF.

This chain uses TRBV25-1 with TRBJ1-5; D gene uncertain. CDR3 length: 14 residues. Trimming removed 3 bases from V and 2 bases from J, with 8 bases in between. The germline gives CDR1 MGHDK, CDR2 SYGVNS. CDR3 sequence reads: CASSDFGGNQPQHF. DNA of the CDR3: TGTGCCAGCAGTGATTTCGGGGGCAATCAGCCCCAGCATTTT.

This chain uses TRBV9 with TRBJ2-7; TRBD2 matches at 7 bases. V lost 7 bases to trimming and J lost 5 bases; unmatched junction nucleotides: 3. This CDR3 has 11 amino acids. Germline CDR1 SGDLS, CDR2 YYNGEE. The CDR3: CASGREDEQYF. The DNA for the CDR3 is TGTGCCAGCGGCCGGGAGGACGAGCAGTACTTC.

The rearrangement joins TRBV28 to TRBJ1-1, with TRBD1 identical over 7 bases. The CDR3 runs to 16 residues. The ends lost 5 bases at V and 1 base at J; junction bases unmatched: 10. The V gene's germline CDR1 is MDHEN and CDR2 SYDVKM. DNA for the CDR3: TGTGCCAGCAGTACACCCCACAGGGGCGCGAACACTGAAGCTTTCTTT. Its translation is CASSTPHRGANTEAFF.

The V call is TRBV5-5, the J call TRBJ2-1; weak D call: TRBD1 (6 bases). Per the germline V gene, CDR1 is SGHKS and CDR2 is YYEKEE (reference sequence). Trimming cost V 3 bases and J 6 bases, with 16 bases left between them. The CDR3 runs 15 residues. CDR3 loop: CASSYRGREVNEQFF. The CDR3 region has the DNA TGTGCCAGCAGCTATAGGGGGAGAGAGGTCAATGAGCAGTTCTTC.

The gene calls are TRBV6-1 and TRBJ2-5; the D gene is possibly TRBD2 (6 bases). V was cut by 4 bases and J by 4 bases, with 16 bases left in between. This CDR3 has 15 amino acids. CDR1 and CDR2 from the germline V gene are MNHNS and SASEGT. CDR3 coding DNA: TGTGCCAGCAGTGCGACAGTTTCCGGGGGAGAGACCCAGTACTTC. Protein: CASSATVSGGETQYF.

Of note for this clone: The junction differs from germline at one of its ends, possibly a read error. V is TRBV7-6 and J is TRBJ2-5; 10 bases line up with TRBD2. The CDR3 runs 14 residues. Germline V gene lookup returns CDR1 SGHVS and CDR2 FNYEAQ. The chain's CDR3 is CASSLAGAAETQYF. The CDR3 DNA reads TGTGCCAGCAGCCTAGCGGGGGCCGCAGAGACCCAGTACTTC.

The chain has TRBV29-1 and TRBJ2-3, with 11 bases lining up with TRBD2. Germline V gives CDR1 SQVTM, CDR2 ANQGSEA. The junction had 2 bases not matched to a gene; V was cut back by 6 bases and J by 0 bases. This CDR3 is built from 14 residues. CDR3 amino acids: CSVGLAESTDTQYF. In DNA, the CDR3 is TGCAGCGTGGGACTAGCGGAGAGCACAGATACGCAGTATTTT.

The CDR3 DNA reads as TGTGCCAGCAGTCGGGGGGGCCGTTCCTCTGGAAACACCATATATTTT. Translation: CASSRGGRSSGNTIYF. This chain joins TRBV27 and TRBJ1-3; possibly TRBD1 for D (6 bases). V lost 5 bases and J lost 0, with 14 bases in between. The length of the CDR3 is 16 residues. From germline, CDR1 is MNHEY and CDR2 SMNVEV (reference sequence).

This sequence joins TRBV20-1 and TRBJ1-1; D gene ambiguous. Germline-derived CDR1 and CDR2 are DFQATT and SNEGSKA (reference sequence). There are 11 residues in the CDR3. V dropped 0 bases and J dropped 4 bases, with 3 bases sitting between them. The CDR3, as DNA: TGCAGTGCTAGAGAGAGCACTGAAGCTTTCTTT. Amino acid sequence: CSARESTEAFF.

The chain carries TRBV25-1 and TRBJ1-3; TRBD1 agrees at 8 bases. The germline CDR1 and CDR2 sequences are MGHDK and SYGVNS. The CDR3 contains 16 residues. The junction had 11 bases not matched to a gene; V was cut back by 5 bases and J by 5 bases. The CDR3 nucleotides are TGTGCCAGCAGTACCGACGACAGGGGATTTCGAAACACCATATATTTT. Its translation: CASSTDDRGFRNTIYF.

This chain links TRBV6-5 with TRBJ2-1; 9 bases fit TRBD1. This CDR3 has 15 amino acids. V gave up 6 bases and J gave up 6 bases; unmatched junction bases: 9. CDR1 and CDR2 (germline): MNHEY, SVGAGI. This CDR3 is CASRPRDRVGNEQFF. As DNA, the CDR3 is TGTGCCAGCAGACCCAGGGACAGGGTGGGCAATGAGCAGTTCTTC.

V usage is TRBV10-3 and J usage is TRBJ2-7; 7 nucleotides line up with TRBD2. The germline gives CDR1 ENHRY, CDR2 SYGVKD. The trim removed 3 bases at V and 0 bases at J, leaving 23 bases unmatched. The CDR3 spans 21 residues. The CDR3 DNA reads TGTGCCATCAGTGACCCGTTGAGGGCGGGAGCTTCCCGCCCGAGCTCCTACGAGCAGTACTTC. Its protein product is CAISDPLRAGASRPSSYEQYF.

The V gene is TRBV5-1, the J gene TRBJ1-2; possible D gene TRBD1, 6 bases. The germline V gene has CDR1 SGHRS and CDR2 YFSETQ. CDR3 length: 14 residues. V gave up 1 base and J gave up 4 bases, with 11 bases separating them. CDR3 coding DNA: TGCGCCAGCAGCTTGAACAGGGTGGGCTATGGCTACACCTTC. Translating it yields CASSLNRVGYGYTF. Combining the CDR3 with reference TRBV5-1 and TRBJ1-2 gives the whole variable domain KAGVTQTPRYLIKTRGQQVTLSCSPISGHRSVSWYQQTPGQGLQFLFEYFSETQRNKGNFPGRFSGRQFSNSRSEMNVSTLELGDSALYLCASSLNRVGYGYTFGSGTRLTVV.

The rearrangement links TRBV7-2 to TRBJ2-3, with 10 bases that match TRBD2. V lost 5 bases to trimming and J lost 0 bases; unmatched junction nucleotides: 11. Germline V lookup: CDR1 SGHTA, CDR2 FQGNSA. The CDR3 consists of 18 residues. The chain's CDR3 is CASSPLPLAGTSTDTQYF. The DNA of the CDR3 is TGTGCCAGCAGCCCTCTCCCACTAGCGGGGACTAGCACAGATACGCAGTATTTT.

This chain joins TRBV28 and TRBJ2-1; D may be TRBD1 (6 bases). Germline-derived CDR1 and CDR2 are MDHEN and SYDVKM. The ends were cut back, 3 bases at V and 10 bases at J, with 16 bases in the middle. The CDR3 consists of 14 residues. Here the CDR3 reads CASSFILGAREQFF. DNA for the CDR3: TGTGCCAGCAGTTTCATTTTGGGGGCGCGGGAGCAGTTCTTC.

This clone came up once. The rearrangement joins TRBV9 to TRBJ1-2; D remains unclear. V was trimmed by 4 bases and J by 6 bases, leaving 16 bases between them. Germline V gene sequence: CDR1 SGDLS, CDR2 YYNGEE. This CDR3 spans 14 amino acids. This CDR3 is CASSPLGIPDGYTF. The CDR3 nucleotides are TGTGCCAGCAGCCCACTCGGGATACCAGATGGCTACACCTTC.

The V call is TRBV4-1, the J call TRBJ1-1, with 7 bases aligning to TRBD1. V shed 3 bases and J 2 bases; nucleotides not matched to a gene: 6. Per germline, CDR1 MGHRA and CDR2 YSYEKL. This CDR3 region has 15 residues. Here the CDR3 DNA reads TGCGCCAGCAGCCAGAGGGGGCTAGGCAACACTGAAGCTTTCTTT. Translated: CASSQRGLGNTEAFF.

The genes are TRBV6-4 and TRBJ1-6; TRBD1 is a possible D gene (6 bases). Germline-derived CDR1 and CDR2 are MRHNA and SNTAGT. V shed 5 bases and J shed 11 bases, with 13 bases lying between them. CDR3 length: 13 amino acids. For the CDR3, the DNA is TGTGCCAGCAGTACAGGGTCGGCAGCACCCCTCCACTTT. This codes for CASSTGSAAPLHF.

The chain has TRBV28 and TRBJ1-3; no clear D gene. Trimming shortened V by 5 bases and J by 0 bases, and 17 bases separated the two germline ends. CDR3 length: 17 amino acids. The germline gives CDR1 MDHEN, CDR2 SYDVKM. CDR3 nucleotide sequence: TGTGCCAGCAGTGGAGAATTCGGAGCGTACTCTGGAAACACCATATATTTT. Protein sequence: CASSGEFGAYSGNTIYF. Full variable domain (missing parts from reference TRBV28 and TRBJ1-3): DVKVTQSSRYLVKRTGEKVFLECVQDMDHENMFWYRQDPGLGLRLIYFSYDVKMKEKGDIPEGYSVSREKKERFSLILESASTNQTSMYLCASSGEFGAYSGNTIYFGEGSWLTVV.

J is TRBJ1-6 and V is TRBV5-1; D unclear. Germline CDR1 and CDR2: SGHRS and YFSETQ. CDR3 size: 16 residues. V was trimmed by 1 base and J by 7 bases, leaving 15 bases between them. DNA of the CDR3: TGCGCCAGCAGCTTGCGAACTGATACCTCGAATTCACCCCTCCACTTT. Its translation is CASSLRTDTSNSPLHF.

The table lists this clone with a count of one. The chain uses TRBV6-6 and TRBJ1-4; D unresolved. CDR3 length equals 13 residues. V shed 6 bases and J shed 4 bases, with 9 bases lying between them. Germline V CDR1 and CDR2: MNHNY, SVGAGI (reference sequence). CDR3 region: CASSPRDNEKLFF. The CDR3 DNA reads TGTGCCAGCAGCCCCCGGGATAATGAAAAACTGTTTTTT.